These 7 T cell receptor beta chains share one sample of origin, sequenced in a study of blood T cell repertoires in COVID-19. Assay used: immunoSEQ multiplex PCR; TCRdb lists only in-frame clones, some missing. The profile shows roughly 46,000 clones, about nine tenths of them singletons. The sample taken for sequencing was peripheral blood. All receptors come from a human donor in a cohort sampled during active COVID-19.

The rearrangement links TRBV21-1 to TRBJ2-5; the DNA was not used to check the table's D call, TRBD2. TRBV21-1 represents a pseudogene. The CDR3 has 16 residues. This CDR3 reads CASSNRTRRVQETQYF. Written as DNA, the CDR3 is TGTGCCAGCAGCAACCGGACTAGGAGGGTGCAAGAGACCCAGTACTTC.

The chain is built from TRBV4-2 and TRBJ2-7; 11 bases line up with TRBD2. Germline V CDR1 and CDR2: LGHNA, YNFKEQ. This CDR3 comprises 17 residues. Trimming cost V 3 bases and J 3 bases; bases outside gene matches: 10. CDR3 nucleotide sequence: TGTGCCAGCAGCCAGGAAGGACTAGCGGGTCCATACTACGAGCAGTACTTC. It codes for CASSQEGLAGPYYEQYF.

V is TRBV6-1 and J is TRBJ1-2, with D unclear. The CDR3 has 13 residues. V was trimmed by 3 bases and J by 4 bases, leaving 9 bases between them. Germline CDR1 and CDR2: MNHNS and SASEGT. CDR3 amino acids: CASSDSGSYGYTF. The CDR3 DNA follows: TGTGCCAGCAGTGATTCAGGATCCTATGGCTACACCTTC.

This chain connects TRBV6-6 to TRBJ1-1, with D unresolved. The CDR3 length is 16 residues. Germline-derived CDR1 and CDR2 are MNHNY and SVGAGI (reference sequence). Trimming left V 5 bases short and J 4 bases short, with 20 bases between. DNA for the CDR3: TGTGCCAGCAGTCGACTCCTCGGTCCCGGCGGCACTGAAGCTTTCTTT. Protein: CASSRLLGPGGTEAFF.

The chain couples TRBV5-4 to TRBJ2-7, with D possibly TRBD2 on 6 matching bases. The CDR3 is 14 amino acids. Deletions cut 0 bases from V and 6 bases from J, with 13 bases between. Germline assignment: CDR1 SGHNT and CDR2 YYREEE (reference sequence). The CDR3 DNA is TGTGCCAGCAGCTTGGAAGGAGGGAACGTCGAGCAGTACTTC. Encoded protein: CASSLEGGNVEQYF.

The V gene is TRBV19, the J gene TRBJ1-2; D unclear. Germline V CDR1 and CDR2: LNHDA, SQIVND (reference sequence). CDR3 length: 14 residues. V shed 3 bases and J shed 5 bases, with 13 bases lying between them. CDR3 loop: CASSMQAVPYGYTF. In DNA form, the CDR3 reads TGTGCCAGTAGTATGCAGGCAGTACCTTATGGCTACACCTTC. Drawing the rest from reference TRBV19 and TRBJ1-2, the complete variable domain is DGGITQSPKYLFRKEGQNVTLSCEQNLNHDAMYWYRQDPGQGLRLIYYSQIVNDFQKGDIAEGYSVSREKKESFPLTVTSAQKNPTAFYLCASSMQAVPYGYTFGSGTRLTVV.

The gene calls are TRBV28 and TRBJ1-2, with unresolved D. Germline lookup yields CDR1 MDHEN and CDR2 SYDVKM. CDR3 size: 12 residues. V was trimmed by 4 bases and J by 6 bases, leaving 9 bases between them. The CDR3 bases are TGTGCCAGCAGTTATAAGCTCGATGGCTACACCTTC. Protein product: CASSYKLDGYTF.